This T cell receptor beta chain comes out of a study of cytomegalovirus exposure and HLA in healthy donors. The study's findings and limits: Reportedly, diagnosis of cytomegalovirus status by the classifier showed high specificity and sensitivity.

To note about this clone: Its antigen is undetermined.

The PCR was carried out with 60 Vbeta primers and 13 Jbeta primers. Assay: immunoSEQ multiplex PCR; the TCRdb copy retains only in-frame clones and omits some. The sample shows around 140,000 clones, under 10% of them seen only once. The V and J ends lost 0 bases and 0 bases respectively, with 8 bases between them. In germline, CDR1 is SGHRS, CDR2 YFSETQ. The CDR3 covers 15 residues. The rearrangement links TRBV5-1 to TRBJ2-3; no firm D call. Material for sequencing was PBMCs. The clonotype was recovered from a woman aged 35 to 49 in good health and CMV-seropositive. This chain's CDR3 is CASSLVQASTDTQYF. The CDR3 nucleotides read TGCGCCAGCAGCTTGGTTCAGGCTAGCACAGATACGCAGTATTTT.